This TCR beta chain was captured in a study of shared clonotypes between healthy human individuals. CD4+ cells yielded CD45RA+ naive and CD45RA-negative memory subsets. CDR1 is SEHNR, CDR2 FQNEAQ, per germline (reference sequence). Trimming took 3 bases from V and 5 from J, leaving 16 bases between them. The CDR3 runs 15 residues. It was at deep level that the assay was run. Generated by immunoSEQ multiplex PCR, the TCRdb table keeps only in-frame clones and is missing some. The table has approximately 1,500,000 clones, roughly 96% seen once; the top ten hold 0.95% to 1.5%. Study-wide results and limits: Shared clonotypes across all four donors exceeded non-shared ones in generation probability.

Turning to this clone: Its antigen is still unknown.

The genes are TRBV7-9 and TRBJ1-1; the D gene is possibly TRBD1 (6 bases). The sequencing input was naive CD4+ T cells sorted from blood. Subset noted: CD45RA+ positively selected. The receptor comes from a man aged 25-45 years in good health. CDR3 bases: TGTGCCAGCAGCTTGAGGGGCCAGGGGAGAACTGAAGCTTTCTTT. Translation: CASSLRGQGRTEAFF.